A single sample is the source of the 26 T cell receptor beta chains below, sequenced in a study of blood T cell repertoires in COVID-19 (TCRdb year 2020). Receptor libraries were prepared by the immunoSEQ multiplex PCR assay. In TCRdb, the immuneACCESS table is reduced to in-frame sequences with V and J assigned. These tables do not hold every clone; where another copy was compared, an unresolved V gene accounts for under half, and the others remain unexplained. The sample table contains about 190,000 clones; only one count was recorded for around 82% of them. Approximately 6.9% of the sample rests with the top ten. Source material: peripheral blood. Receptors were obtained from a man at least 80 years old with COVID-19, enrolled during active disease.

The chain's CDR3 is CASSFTAGLNEQYF. CDR3 sequence (DNA): TGCGCCAGCAGCTTTACAGCGGGGCTAAACGAGCAGTACTTC. The chain is built from TRBV5-1 and TRBJ2-7, with 7 bases aligning to TRBD2. The CDR3 spans 14 residues. Germline assignment: CDR1 SGHRS and CDR2 YFSETQ. V lost 2 bases to trimming and J lost 5 bases; unmatched junction nucleotides: 7.

This CDR3 is CASSWTARDEKLFF. CDR3 sequence (DNA): TGTGCCAGCAGTTGGACAGCTCGGGATGAAAAACTGTTTTTT. The chain links TRBV6-5 to TRBJ1-4, with a tentative D call TRBD1 (6 bases). The V end was cut by 4 bases, the J end by 6 bases, with 12 bases between. The CDR3 sequence is 14 residues long. Germline CDR1 MNHEY, CDR2 SVGAGI.

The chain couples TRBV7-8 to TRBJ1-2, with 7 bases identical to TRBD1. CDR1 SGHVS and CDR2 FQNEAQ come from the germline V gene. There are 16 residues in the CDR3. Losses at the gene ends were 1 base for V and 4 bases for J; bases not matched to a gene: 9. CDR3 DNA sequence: TGTGCCAGCAGCTTAGAAGAGGACAGGTGGACCTATGGCTACACCTTC. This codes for CASSLEEDRWTYGYTF. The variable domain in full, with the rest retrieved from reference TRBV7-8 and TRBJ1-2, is GAGVSQSPRYKVAKRGQDVALRCDPISGHVSLFWYQQALGQGPEFLTYFQNEAQLDKSGLPSDRFFAERPEGSVSTLKIQRTQQEDSAVYLCASSLEEDRWTYGYTFGSGTRLTVV.

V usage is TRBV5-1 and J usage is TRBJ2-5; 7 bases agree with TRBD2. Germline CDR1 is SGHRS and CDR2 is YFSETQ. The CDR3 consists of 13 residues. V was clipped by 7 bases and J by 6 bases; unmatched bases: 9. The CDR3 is CASGNQAGQTQYF. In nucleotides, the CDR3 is TGCGCCAGCGGAAACCAAGCGGGGCAGACCCAGTACTTC.

The chain's CDR3 is CASSGTGRGSPLHF. CDR3 sequence (DNA): TGCGCCAGCAGCGGGACAGGGAGGGGATCACCCCTCCACTTT. V is TRBV5-1 and J is TRBJ1-6; 9 bases are shared with TRBD1. CDR1 SGHRS and CDR2 YFSETQ come from the germline V gene. CDR3 length: 14 amino acids. With V trimmed by 4 bases and J by 10 bases, 6 bases remained unmatched.

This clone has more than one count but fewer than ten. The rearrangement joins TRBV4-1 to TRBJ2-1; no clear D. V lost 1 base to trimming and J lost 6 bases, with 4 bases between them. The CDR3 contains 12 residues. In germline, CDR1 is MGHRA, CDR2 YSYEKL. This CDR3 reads CASSQASNEQFF. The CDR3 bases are TGCGCCAGCAGCCAAGCTAGCAATGAGCAGTTCTTC.

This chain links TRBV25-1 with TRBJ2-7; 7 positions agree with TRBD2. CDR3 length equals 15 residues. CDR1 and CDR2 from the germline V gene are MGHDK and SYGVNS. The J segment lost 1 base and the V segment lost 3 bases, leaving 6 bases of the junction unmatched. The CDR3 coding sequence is TGTGCCAGCAGTGATAGTGCCGGGGGGTCCTACGAGCAGTACTTC. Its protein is CASSDSAGGSYEQYF.

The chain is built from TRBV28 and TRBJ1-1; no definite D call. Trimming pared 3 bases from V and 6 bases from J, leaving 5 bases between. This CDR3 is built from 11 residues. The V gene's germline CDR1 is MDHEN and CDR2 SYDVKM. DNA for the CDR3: TGTGCCAGCAGTTTGAGGTCTGAAGCTTTCTTT. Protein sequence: CASSLRSEAFF.

CDR3: CASSLTGVGGRTSTDTQYF. The CDR3 nucleotides are TGTGCCAGCAGCTTAACGGGGGTTGGCGGGAGAACTAGCACAGATACGCAGTATTTT. The V and J genes are TRBV7-3 and TRBJ2-3; 7 nucleotides agree with TRBD2. This CDR3 is built from 19 residues. Germline CDR1 and CDR2: SGHTA and FQGTGA. V was clipped by 0 bases and J by 0 bases; unmatched bases: 12.

The DNA of the CDR3 is TGTGCCAGCAACCGGGACAGGGTCGGTGAGCAGTTCTTC. It specifies CASNRDRVGEQFF. The chain uses TRBV6-5 and TRBJ2-1; TRBD1 aligns across 9 bases. V dropped 7 bases and J dropped 9; count of bases not matched to a gene: 7. Germline values: CDR1 MNHEY, CDR2 SVGAGI. CDR3 length: 13 amino acids.

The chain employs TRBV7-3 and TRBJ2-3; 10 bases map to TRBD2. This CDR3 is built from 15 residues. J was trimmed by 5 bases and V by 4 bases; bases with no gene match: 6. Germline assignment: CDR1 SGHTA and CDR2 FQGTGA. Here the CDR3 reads CASSYSGGFEDTQYF. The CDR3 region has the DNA TGTGCCAGCAGCTATAGCGGGGGGTTCGAAGATACGCAGTATTTT. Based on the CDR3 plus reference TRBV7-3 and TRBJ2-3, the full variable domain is GAGVSQTPSNKVTEKGKYVELRCDPISGHTALYWYRQSLGQGPEFLIYFQGTGAADDSGLPNDRFFAVRPEGSVSTLKIQRTERGDSAVYLCASSYSGGFEDTQYFGPGTRLTVL.

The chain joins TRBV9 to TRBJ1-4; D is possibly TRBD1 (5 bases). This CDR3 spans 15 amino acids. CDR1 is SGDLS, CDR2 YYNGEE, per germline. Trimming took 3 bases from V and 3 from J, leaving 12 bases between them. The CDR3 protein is CASSATGSPNEKLFF. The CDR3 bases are TGTGCCAGCAGCGCCACAGGCTCACCTAATGAAAAACTGTTTTTT.

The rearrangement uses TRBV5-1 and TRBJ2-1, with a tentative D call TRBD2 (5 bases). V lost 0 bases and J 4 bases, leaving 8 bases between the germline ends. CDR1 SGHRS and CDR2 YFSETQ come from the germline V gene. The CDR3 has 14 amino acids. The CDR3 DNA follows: TGCGCCAGCAGCTTGGGTAGGACTTACAATGAGCAGTTCTTC. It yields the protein CASSLGRTYNEQFF.

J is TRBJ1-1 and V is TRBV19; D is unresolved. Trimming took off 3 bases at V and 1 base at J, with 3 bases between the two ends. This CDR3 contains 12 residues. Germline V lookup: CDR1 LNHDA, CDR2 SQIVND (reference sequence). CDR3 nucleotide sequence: TGTGCCAGTAGTATCAGGAACACTGAAGCTTTCTTT. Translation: CASSIRNTEAFF.

CDR3: CASSSSRIETQYF. CDR3 sequence (DNA): TGTGCCAGCAGTTCCTCGCGGATAGAGACCCAGTACTTC. The chain couples TRBV5-6 to TRBJ2-5; no firm D call. This CDR3 region has 13 residues. Germline values: CDR1 SGHDT, CDR2 YYEEEE. Trimming took off 5 bases at V and 4 bases at J, with 12 bases between the two ends.

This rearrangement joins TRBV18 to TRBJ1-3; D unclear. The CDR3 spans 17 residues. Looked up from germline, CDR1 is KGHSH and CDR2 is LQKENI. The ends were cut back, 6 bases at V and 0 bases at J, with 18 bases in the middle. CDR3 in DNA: TGTGCCAGCTCCCTCACTTTTGGGCAGGCCTCTGGAAACACCATATATTTT. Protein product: CASSLTFGQASGNTIYF.

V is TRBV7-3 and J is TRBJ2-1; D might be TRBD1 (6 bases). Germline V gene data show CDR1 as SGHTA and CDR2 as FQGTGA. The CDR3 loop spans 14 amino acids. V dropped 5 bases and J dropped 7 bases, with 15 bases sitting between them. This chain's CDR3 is CASSRQAGKNEQFF. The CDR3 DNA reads TGTGCCAGCAGCAGACAGGCAGGGAAGAATGAGCAGTTCTTC.

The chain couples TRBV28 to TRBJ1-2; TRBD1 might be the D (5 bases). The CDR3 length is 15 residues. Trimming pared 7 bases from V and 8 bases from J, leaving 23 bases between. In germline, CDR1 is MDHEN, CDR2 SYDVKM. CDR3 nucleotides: TGTGCCAGCACTCAACCAGACAGCTTCCTAAGGGGCTACACCTTC. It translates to CASTQPDSFLRGYTF.

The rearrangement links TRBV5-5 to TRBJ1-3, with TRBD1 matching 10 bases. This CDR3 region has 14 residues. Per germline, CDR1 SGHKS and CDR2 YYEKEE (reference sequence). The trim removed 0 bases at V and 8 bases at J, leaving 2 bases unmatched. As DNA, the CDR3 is TGTGCCAGCAGCTTGGGAGGACAGGGGGACACCATATATTTT. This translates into CASSLGGQGDTIYF.

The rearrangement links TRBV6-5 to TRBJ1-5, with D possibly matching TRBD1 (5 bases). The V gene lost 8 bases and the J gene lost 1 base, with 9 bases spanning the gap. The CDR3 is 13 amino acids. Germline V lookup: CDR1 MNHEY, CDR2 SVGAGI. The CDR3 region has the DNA TGTGCCAGCGAGACAGAGAGCAATCAGCCCCAGCATTTT. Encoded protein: CASETESNQPQHF.

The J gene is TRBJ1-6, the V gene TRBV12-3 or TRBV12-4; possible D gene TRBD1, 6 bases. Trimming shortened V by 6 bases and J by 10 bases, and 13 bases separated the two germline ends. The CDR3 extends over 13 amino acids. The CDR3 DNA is TGTGCCAGCAGGAGGGGGGGAAACTCACCCCTCCACTTT. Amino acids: CASRRGGNSPLHF.

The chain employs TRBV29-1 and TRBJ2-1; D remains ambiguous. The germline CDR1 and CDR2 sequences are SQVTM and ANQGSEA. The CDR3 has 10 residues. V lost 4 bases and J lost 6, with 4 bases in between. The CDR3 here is CSVVFNEQFF. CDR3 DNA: TGCAGCGTTGTCTTCAATGAGCAGTTCTTC.

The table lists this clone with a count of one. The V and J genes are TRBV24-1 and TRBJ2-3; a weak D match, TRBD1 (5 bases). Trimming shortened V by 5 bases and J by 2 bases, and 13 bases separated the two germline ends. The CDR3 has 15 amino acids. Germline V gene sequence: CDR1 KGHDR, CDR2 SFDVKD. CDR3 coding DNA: TGTGCCACCAGTGTTCAGGGTACGAACACAGATACGCAGTATTTT. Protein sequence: CATSVQGTNTDTQYF.

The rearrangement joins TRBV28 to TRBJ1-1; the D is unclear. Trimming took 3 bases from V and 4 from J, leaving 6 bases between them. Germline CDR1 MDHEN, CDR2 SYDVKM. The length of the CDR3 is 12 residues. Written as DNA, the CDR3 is TGTGCCAGCAGTTTGTTTCTCACTGAAGCTTTCTTT. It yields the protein CASSLFLTEAFF.

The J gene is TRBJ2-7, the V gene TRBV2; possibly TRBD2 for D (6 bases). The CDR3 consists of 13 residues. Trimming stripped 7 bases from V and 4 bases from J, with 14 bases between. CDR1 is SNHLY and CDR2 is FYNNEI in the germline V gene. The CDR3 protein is CASNVGTRYEQYF. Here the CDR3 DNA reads TGTGCCAGCAATGTTGGGACTCGGTACGAGCAGTACTTC.

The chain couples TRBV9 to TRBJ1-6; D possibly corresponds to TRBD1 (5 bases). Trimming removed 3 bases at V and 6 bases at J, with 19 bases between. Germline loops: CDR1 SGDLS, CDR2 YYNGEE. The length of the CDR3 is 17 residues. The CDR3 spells CASSGPGPIRGNSPLHF. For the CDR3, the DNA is TGTGCCAGCAGCGGACCCGGACCCATAAGGGGTAATTCACCCCTCCACTTT.